Described below is a single T cell receptor (beta chain) sequence and its context. The antigen is not known. Assay: immunoSEQ multiplex PCR; the TCRdb copy retains only in-frame clones and omits some. This table has about 130,000 clones, 88% appearing once. This entry is derived from a study of cytomegalovirus exposure and HLA in healthy donors. Study results and caveats: In a later analysis, first-cohort TCR clusters were found to tend to co-occur in the 120 or so validation repertoires. High sensitivity and specificity were reportedly achieved when the classifier diagnosed cytomegalovirus status. Altogether, 160 or so TCR beta chains were recorded as cytomegalovirus-associated.

Source material: PBMCs. The clonotype comes from a man aged 30 to 39 in good health and CMV-seronegative.

CDR3 region: CSVGTGGVEQYF. The CDR3 bases are TGCAGCGTAGGGACAGGGGGCGTTGAGCAGTACTTC. This chain uses TRBV29-1 with TRBJ2-7, with TRBD1 matching 12 bases. The CDR3 runs 12 residues. Trimming at V came to 6 bases and at J to 7 bases, leaving 4 bases not matched to a gene. Germline V gene sequence: CDR1 SQVTM, CDR2 ANQGSEA.